These 21 T cell receptor beta chains originate from one sample sequenced in a study of blood T cell repertoires in COVID-19. The repertoire was sequenced with immunoSEQ multiplex PCR; TCRdb's copy has only in-frame clones and lacks some. The profile shows 150,000 to 200,000 clones, just over 85% of them singletons. Sequenced: peripheral blood. Receptors were obtained from a middle-aged man with active or convalescent COVID-19.

This clone was found once. The DNA of the CDR3 is TGTGCCTGGGGGACAGCCAGGACTGAAGCTTTCTTT. This gives the protein CAWGTARTEAFF. The chain has TRBV30 and TRBJ1-1, with TRBD1 matching over 7 bases. Germline V gene lookup returns CDR1 GTSNPN and CDR2 SVGIG (reference sequence). The CDR3 is 12 amino acids. The ends lost 5 bases at V and 5 bases at J; junction bases unmatched: 5.

The V and J genes are TRBV6-6 and TRBJ1-1; 12 positions agree with TRBD1. The germline gives CDR1 MNHNY, CDR2 SVGAGI (reference sequence). The CDR3 consists of 14 residues. V gave up 4 bases and J gave up 11 bases; unmatched junction bases: 8. CDR3 protein: CASSSGTGGAYAFF. The CDR3 DNA reads as TGTGCCAGCAGTTCCGGGACAGGGGGCGCGTATGCTTTCTTT.

The rearrangement uses TRBV28 and TRBJ1-2; D gene ambiguous. The CDR3 has 11 amino acids. Germline lookup yields CDR1 MDHEN and CDR2 SYDVKM. V was trimmed by 6 bases and J by 6 bases, leaving 8 bases between them. CDR3 sequence (DNA): TGTGCCAGCAGCACTAAACATGGCTACACCTTC. Translation: CASSTKHGYTF.

The J gene is TRBJ1-2, the V gene TRBV24-1, with 8 nucleotides matching TRBD1. CDR1 KGHDR and CDR2 SFDVKD come from the germline V gene. The CDR3 contains 15 residues. Trimming removed 3 bases from V and 5 bases from J; junction bases left unmatched: 7. CDR3 DNA: TGTGCCACCAGTGATCCCGAGACAGGGGATTATGGCTACACCTTC. Protein product: CATSDPETGDYGYTF.

The chain links TRBV7-2 to TRBJ1-1, with D unresolved. CDR3 size: 14 residues. Germline-derived CDR1 and CDR2 are SGHTA and FQGNSA. V gave up 3 bases and J gave up 3 bases, with 11 bases separating them. This CDR3 is CASSLTGFDTEAFF. The CDR3 DNA sequence: TGTGCCAGCAGCTTGACCGGGTTCGACACTGAAGCTTTCTTT.

The V and J genes are TRBV12-5 and TRBJ2-5, with D possibly TRBD2 on 5 matching bases. Germline assignment: CDR1 LGHNT and CDR2 FRNRAP. Trimming pared 4 bases from V and 5 bases from J, leaving 14 bases between. The CDR3 has 14 residues. This CDR3 is CASGSGYTGETQYF. The DNA for the CDR3 is TGTGCTAGTGGTTCGGGTTATACGGGGGAGACCCAGTACTTC. Supplemented by reference TRBV12-5 and TRBJ2-5, the full variable domain reads DARVTQTPRHKVTEMGQEVTMRCQPILGHNTVFWYRQTMMQGLELLAYFRNRAPLDDSGMPKDRFSAEMPDATLATLKIQPSEPRDSAVYFCASGSGYTGETQYFGPGTRLLVL.

V is TRBV5-1 and J is TRBJ1-1; perhaps TRBD1 as D (5 bases). The germline CDR1 and CDR2 sequences are SGHRS and YFSETQ. V shed 1 base and J shed 5 bases, with 9 bases lying between them. The CDR3 spans 13 residues. The CDR3 region is CASSLQGETEAFF. Written as DNA, the CDR3 is TGCGCCAGCAGCTTGCAGGGCGAAACTGAAGCTTTCTTT.

This clone was observed once. The rearrangement joins TRBV5-4 to TRBJ2-3, with 9 bases aligning to TRBD2. The V gene end was trimmed by 4 bases and the J gene end by 2 bases; junction bases not matched to a gene: 5. From germline, CDR1 is SGHNT and CDR2 YYREEE (reference sequence). The CDR3 is made up of 15 amino acids. The CDR3 region is CASSPGLANTDTQYF. DNA of the CDR3: TGTGCCAGCAGCCCGGGACTAGCCAACACAGATACGCAGTATTTT.

V gene TRBV11-2 combines with J gene TRBJ2-1; 7 nucleotides agree with TRBD2. The CDR3 consists of 15 residues. V lost 4 bases and J lost 6; bases outside the gene matches: 9. Germline CDR1 is SGHAT and CDR2 is FQNNGV. In DNA form, the CDR3 reads TGTGCCAGCAGCTCACAAAGTGGGGGGGTCAATGAGCAGTTCTTC. Encoded protein: CASSSQSGGVNEQFF.

The chain couples TRBV7-2 to TRBJ1-5; D is possibly TRBD1 (6 bases). V was shortened by 1 base and J by 15 bases, with 16 bases between the two germline ends. Germline loops: CDR1 SGHTA, CDR2 FQGNSA. CDR3 size: 13 residues. For the CDR3, the DNA is TGTGCCAGCAGCTTAGGGGTTAACAGGGAGCTGCATTTT. Protein product: CASSLGVNRELHF.

The table lists this clone with a count of one. This chain joins TRBV4-1 and TRBJ2-7, with no clear D. This CDR3 has 14 amino acids. Per the germline V gene, CDR1 is MGHRA and CDR2 is YSYEKL. The V and J ends lost 0 bases and 1 base respectively, with 7 bases between them. CDR3 region: CASSQELVSYEQYF. In DNA form, the CDR3 reads TGCGCCAGCAGCCAAGAGTTAGTTTCCTACGAGCAGTACTTC.

This clone has just one count. The gene calls are TRBV28 and TRBJ2-5; D is perhaps TRBD2 (6 bases). This CDR3 has 13 amino acids. Per germline, CDR1 MDHEN and CDR2 SYDVKM. V lost 5 bases to trimming and J lost 3 bases, with 10 bases between them. DNA of the CDR3: TGTGCCAGCAGTGGGGGAGGCGAAGAGACCCAGTACTTC. It specifies CASSGGGEETQYF.

This clone was counted a few times. The rearrangement links TRBV19 to TRBJ2-5, with 11 bases lining up with TRBD2. Per germline, CDR1 LNHDA and CDR2 SQIVND (reference sequence). The ends lost 6 bases at V and 5 bases at J; junction bases unmatched: 11. The CDR3 contains 16 residues. CDR3 loop: CASSPRTSGGRETQYF. Here the CDR3 DNA reads TGTGCCAGTAGCCCTAGAACTAGCGGGGGTAGGGAGACCCAGTACTTC.

This clone was picked up one time. The V call is TRBV6-2 or TRBV6-3, the J call TRBJ1-5, with a possible D match to TRBD1 (5 bases). The CDR3 is made up of 14 amino acids. The germline V gene encodes CDR1 MNHEY and CDR2 SVGEGT. The V end was cut by 4 bases, the J end by 3 bases, with 10 bases between. The CDR3 nucleotides are TGTGCCAGCAGTTTTACAGGTTTCAATCAGCCCCAGCATTTT. Translation gives CASSFTGFNQPQHF.

This chain connects TRBV3-1 (or the pseudogene TRBV3-2) to TRBJ2-1; D gene ambiguous. This CDR3 has 12 amino acids. Germline V lookup: CDR1 LGHDT, CDR2 YNNKEL (reference sequence). V dropped 0 bases and J dropped 10 bases, with 7 bases sitting between them. The chain's CDR3 is CASSQDNGEQFF. The DNA of the CDR3 is TGTGCCAGCAGCCAAGATAACGGGGAGCAGTTCTTC.

In DNA form, the CDR3 reads TGTGCCAGCAGTCATACCGGGACAGCCGTTTACGAGCAGTACTTC. It translates to CASSHTGTAVYEQYF. The chain recombines TRBV6-5 with TRBJ2-7, with 7 nucleotides matching TRBD1. Trimming took 5 bases from V and 4 from J; bases not matched to a gene: 11. CDR1 and CDR2 from the germline V gene are MNHEY and SVGAGI. The CDR3 has 15 amino acids.

The V call is TRBV2, the J call TRBJ2-7; tentative D call: TRBD1 (6 bases). This CDR3 comprises 14 residues. With 4 bases removed from V and 0 bases from J, the gap between germline ends came to 10 bases. Germline V CDR1 and CDR2: SNHLY, FYNNEI. CDR3: CASSGRQVSYEQYF. As DNA, the CDR3 is TGTGCCAGCAGTGGGAGACAGGTCTCCTACGAGCAGTACTTC.

The V call is TRBV19, the J call TRBJ1-6; 8 bases map to TRBD1. The CDR3 has 15 amino acids. The germline gives CDR1 LNHDA, CDR2 SQIVND (reference sequence). The ends lost 1 base at V and 7 bases at J; junction bases unmatched: 3. In DNA, the CDR3 is TGTGCCAGTAGTATAGGACGACAGGGGAATTCACCCCTCCACTTT. Protein: CASSIGRQGNSPLHF.

This clone was picked up one time. This rearrangement joins TRBV7-2 to TRBJ2-5; 11 nucleotides match TRBD1. CDR3 size: 17 residues. Germline CDR1 and CDR2: SGHTA and FQGNSA. V gave up 0 bases and J gave up 5 bases; unmatched junction bases: 8. The CDR3 loop is CASSLATTGTGGETQYF. The CDR3 DNA reads TGTGCCAGCAGCTTAGCAACAACCGGGACAGGGGGGGAGACCCAGTACTTC.

This chain uses TRBV2 with TRBJ2-7; 8 bases are a match to TRBD2. J lost 3 bases, V lost 6 bases, and 7 bases had no gene match. Germline-derived CDR1 and CDR2 are SNHLY and FYNNEI. The CDR3 is 14 amino acids. The CDR3 loop is CASRDSGIVYEQYF. The CDR3 bases are TGTGCCAGCAGGGATAGCGGGATAGTCTACGAGCAGTACTTC.

V usage is TRBV3-1 (or the pseudogene TRBV3-2) and J usage is TRBJ1-6; D gene unclear. V was cut by 1 base and J by 7 bases, with 8 bases left in between. The V gene's germline CDR1 is LGHDT and CDR2 YNNKEL (reference sequence). CDR3 length: 14 amino acids. The DNA for the CDR3 is TGTGCCAGCAGCCAAGTTCTAGGAAATTCACCCCTCCACTTT. The encoded protein is CASSQVLGNSPLHF.